This entry features one TCR beta chain sequence. No antigen is known for it. This sample is drawn from a study of cytomegalovirus exposure and HLA in healthy donors. Between the trimmed V and J ends, which lost 2 bases and 8 bases, there was a span of 18 bases. Germline loops: CDR1 GTSNPN, CDR2 SVGIG (reference sequence). The CDR3 has 15 residues. Amplification used 60 Vbeta primers and 13 Jbeta primers. Sequenced by immunoSEQ multiplex PCR; TCRdb stores in-frame clones only, minus some. This sample has approximately 150,000 clones, with just under 80% found just once. Study-wide points: It was likely that a cluster of highly shared sequence variants was a sequencing artifact. Later findings reportedly placed an Asian-associated ancestry cluster below the roughly 700-donor mean for N-insertions.

Source material: PBMCs. This TCR came from a woman between 45 and 65 years old in good health and CMV-seropositive. The V gene is TRBV30, the J gene TRBJ1-4, with D possibly matching TRBD1 (6 bases). The CDR3 spells CAWSQGGALSEKLFF. In nucleotides, the CDR3 is TGTGCCTGGAGTCAAGGGGGGGCGCTGAGCGAAAAACTGTTTTTT. The full variable domain, with the rest looked up from reference TRBV30 and TRBJ1-4, is SQTIHQWPATLVQPVGSPLSLECTVEGTSNPNLYWYRQAAGRGLQLLFYSVGIGQISSEVPQNLSASRPQDRQFILSSKKLLLSDSGFYLCAWSQGGALSEKLFFGSGTQLSVL.